The 8 T cell receptor beta chains reported below all come from one sample, sequenced in a study of T cell clonotyping in hematopoietic cell transplantation (dated by TCRdb to the early 2020s). Library preparation used the immunoSEQ multiplex PCR assay. The source is immuneACCESS, and TCRdb retained only in-frame sequences with V and J called. Part of the clones is not carried over; for the studies checked, unresolved V genes explain less than half of this, and the remainder is unexplained. The sample contains about 28,000 clones, 82% of them found a single time. The ten largest make up approximately 1.7% of the sample. This specimen's time point label, per the study, means: recipient sample about 28 days before transplant, after cytoreduction. The specimen was peripheral blood mononuclear cells, collected before stem cell transplant. All receptors come from a man aged 35-49 years with acute myeloid leukemia. Some clones in this sample may be carry-over from other donors' samples.

The gene calls are TRBV19 and TRBJ2-7, with D hard to call. The CDR3 covers 14 residues. V was shortened by 4 bases and J by 3 bases, with 13 bases between the two germline ends. CDR1 and CDR2 from the germline V gene are LNHDA and SQIVND (reference sequence). This CDR3 is CASSTVPTFYEQYF. The CDR3, as DNA: TGTGCCAGTAGTACGGTCCCTACTTTCTACGAGCAGTACTTC.

The rearrangement uses TRBV5-6 and TRBJ2-1; weak D call: TRBD2 (6 bases). Deletions cut 1 base from V and 1 base from J, with 9 bases between. Looked up from germline, CDR1 is SGHDT and CDR2 is YYEEEE. This CDR3 has 15 amino acids. The DNA of the CDR3 is TGTGCCAGCAGCTTGAGAGGGACTTCCTACAATGAGCAGTTCTTC. This codes for CASSLRGTSYNEQFF.

Of note for this clone: The junction shows a germline mismatch at one end, possibly a read error. The sample has other DNA sequences that encode this CDR3 too. This chain links TRBV29-1 with TRBJ2-7; D is perhaps TRBD2 (5 bases). The CDR3 extends over 15 amino acids. CDR1 SQVTM and CDR2 ANQGSEA come from the germline V gene. The CDR3, as DNA: TGTAGCGCGGACTCCGGGGAGACGAACCCCTACGAGCAGTACTTC. Translation gives CSADSGETNPYEQYF.

J is TRBJ1-1 and V is TRBV7-9; D is ambiguous. The CDR3 is 17 residues long. Between the trimmed V and J ends, which lost 1 base and 1 base, there was a span of 16 bases. Germline-derived CDR1 and CDR2 are SEHNR and FQNEAQ (reference sequence). CDR3 coding DNA: TGTGCCAGCAGCTTAGTAGGCAGGACTCTACGGAACACTGAAGCTTTCTTT. Translated: CASSLVGRTLRNTEAFF.

The V gene is TRBV27, the J gene TRBJ1-4; D perhaps matches TRBD1 (5 bases). Trimming pared 1 base from V and 0 bases from J, leaving 12 bases between. This CDR3 comprises 17 residues. Germline CDR1 and CDR2: MNHEY and SMNVEV (reference sequence). CDR3 loop: CASSLWAGGTTNEKLFF. In DNA form, the CDR3 reads TGTGCCAGCAGTTTATGGGCCGGGGGTACAACTAATGAAAAACTGTTTTTT.

The rearrangement links TRBV28 to TRBJ1-2; weak D call: TRBD1 (6 bases). Germline V gene data show CDR1 as MDHEN and CDR2 as SYDVKM. This CDR3 has 14 residues. Trimming removed 3 bases at V and 6 bases at J, with 14 bases between. This CDR3 reads CASSFAGAYDGYTF. For the CDR3, the DNA is TGTGCCAGCAGTTTTGCAGGGGCGTATGATGGCTACACCTTC.

The CDR3 region is CASSPGQGALYNEQFF. CDR3 sequence (DNA): TGTGCCAGCTCTCCCGGACAGGGGGCTTTGTACAATGAGCAGTTCTTC. This chain joins TRBV2 and TRBJ2-1; 11 nucleotides align to TRBD1. The V and J ends lost 8 bases and 4 bases, in that order; junction bases with no gene match: 10. Germline loops: CDR1 SNHLY, CDR2 FYNNEI. The CDR3 runs to 16 residues.

The genes are TRBV6-5 and TRBJ2-1; D perhaps matches TRBD2 (5 bases). Trimming pared 2 bases from V and 8 bases from J, leaving 13 bases between. The CDR3 runs 14 residues. Germline V gene data show CDR1 as MNHEY and CDR2 as SVGAGI. In DNA, the CDR3 is TGTGCCAGCAGTTACGGGAGCCGCGTGGATGAGCAGTTCTTC. Protein product: CASSYGSRVDEQFF.